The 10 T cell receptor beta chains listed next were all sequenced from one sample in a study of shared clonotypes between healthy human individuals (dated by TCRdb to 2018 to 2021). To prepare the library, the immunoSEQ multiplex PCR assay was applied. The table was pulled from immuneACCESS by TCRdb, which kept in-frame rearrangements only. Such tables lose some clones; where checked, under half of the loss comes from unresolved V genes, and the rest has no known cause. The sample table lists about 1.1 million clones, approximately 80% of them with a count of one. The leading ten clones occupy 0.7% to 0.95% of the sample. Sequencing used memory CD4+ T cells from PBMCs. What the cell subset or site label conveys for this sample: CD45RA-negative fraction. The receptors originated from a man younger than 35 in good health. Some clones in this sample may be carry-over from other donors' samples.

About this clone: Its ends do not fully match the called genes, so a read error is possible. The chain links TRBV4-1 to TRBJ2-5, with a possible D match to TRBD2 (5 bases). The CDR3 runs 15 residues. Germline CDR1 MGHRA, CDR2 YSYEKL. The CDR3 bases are TGCGCCAGCAGCCAAGAGGGTCCAGGAAACAGCCCCGGGGACTTC. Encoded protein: CASSQEGPGNSPGDF.

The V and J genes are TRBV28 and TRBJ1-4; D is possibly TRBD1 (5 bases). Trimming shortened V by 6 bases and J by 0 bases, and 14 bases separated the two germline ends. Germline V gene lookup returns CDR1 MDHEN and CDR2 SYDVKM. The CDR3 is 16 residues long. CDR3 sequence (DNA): TGTGCCAGCAGCGGGGCGTTATCGGCAACTAATGAAAAACTGTTTTTT. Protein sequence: CASSGALSATNEKLFF.

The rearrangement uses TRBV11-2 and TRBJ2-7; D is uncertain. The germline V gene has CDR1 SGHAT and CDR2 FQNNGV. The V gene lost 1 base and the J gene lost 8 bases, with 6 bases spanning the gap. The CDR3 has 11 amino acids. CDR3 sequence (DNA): TGTGCCAGCAGCTTAGGGGGAAAGCAGTACTTC. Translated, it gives CASSLGGKQYF. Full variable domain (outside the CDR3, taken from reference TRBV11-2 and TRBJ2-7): EAGVAQSPRYKIIEKRQSVAFWCNPISGHATLYWYQQILGQGPKLLIQFQNNGVVDDSQLPKDRFSAERLKGVDSTLKIQPAKLEDSAVYLCASSLGGKQYFGPGTRLTVT.

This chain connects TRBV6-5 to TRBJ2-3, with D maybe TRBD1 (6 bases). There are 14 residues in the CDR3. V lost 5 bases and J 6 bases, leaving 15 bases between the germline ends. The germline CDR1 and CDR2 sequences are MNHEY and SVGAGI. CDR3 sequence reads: CASSRDRFMDTQYF. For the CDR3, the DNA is TGTGCCAGCAGTCGCGACAGGTTCATGGATACGCAGTATTTT.

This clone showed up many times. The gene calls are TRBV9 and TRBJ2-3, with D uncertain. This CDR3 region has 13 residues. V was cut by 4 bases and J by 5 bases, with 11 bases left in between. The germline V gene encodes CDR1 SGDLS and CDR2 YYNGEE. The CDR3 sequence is CASSPLTRDTQYF. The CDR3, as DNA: TGTGCCAGCAGCCCCCTGACCCGAGATACGCAGTATTTT. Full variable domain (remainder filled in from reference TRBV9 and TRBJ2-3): DSGVTQTPKHLITATGQRVTLRCSPRSGDLSVYWYQQSLDQGLQFLIQYYNGEERAKGNILERFSAQQFPDLHSELNLSSLELGDSALYFCASSPLTRDTQYFGPGTRLTVL.

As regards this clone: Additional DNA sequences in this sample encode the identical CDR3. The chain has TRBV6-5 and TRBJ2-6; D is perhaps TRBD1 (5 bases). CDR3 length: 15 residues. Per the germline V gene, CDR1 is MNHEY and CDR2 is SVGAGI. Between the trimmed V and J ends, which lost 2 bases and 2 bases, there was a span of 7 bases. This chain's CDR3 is CASSYQGPGANVLTF. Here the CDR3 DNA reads TGTGCCAGCAGTTACCAGGGCCCTGGGGCCAACGTCCTGACTTTC.

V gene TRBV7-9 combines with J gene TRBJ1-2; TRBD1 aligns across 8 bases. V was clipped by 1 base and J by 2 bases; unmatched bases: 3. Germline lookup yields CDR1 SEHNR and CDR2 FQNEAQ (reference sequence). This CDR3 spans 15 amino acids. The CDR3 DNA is TGTGCCAGCAGCTTAGGCAGGGGGCTAAACTATGGCTACACCTTC. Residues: CASSLGRGLNYGYTF.

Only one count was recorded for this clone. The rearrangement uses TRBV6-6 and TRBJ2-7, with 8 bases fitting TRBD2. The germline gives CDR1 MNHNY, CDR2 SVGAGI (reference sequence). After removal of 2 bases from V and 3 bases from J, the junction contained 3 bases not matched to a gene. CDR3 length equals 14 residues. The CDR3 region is CASSYGSGGYEQYF. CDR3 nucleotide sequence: TGTGCCAGCAGTTACGGCAGCGGGGGCTACGAGCAGTACTTC.

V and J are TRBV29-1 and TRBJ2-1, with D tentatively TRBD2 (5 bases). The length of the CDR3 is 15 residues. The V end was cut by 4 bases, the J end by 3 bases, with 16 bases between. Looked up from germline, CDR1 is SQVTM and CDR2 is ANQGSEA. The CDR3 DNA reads TGCAGCGTTGGCGGGCACGGGCTGGGCTACAATGAGCAGTTCTTC. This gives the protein CSVGGHGLGYNEQFF.

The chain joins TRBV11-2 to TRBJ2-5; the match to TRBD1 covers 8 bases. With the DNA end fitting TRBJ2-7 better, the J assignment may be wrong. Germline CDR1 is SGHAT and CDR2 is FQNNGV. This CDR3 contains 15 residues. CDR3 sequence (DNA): TGTGCCAGCAGCTTAGGACAGGGGCCGCGGCACGAGCAGTACTTC. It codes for CASSLGQGPRHEQYF.